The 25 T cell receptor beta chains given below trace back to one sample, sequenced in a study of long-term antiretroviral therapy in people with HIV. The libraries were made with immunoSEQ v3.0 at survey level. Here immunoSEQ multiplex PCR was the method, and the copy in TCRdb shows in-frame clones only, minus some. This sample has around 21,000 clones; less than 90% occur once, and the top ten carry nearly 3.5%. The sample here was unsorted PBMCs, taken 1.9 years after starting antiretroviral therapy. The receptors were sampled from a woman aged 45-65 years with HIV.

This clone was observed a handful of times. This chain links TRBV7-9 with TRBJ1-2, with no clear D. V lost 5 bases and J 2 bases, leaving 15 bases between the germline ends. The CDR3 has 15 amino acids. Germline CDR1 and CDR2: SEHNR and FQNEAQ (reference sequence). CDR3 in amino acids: CASSRGGGQNYGYTF. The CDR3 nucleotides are TGTGCCAGCAGCCGCGGCGGCGGGCAAAACTATGGCTACACCTTC.

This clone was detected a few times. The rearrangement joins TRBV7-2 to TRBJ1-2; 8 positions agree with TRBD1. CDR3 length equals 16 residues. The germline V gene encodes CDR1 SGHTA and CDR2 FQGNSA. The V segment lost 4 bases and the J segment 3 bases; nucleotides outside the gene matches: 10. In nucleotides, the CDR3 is TGTGCCAGCAGCTCGAGCCCAGGGGGCGCCGACTATGGCTACACCTTC. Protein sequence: CASSSSPGGADYGYTF.

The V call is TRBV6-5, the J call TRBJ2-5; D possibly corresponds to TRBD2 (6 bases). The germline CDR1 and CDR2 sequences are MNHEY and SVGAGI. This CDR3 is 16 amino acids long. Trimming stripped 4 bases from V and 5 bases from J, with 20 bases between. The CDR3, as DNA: TGTGCCAGCAGTTGGCCCCGCGGGGCTGAAGGGGAGACCCAGTACTTC. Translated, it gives CASSWPRGAEGETQYF.

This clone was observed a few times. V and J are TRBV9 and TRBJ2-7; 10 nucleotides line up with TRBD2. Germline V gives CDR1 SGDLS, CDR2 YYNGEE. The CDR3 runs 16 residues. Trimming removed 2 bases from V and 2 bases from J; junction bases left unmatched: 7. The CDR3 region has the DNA TGTGCCAGCAGCGTTAGCGGGGGGCGTGGCCCCTACGAGCAGTACTTC. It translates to CASSVSGGRGPYEQYF.

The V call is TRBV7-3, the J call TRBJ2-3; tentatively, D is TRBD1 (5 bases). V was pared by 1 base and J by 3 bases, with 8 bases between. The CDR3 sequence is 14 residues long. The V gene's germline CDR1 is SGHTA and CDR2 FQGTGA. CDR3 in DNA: TGTGCCAGCAGCTTAAGGGGCAGGACAGATACGCAGTATTTT. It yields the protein CASSLRGRTDTQYF.

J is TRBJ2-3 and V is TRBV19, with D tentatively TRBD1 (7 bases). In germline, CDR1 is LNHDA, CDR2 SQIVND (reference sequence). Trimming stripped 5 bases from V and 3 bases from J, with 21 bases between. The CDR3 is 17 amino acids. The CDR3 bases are TGTGCCAGTAGTTCTTTTCAGGGGGGCGGACCGACAGATACGCAGTATTTT. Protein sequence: CASSSFQGGGPTDTQYF.

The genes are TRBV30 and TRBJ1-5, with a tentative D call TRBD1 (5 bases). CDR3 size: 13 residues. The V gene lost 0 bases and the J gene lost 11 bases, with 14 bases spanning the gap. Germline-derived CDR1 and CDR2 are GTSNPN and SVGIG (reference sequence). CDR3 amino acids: CAWSVSRVQAQHF. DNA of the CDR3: TGTGCCTGGAGTGTATCCAGGGTACAAGCCCAGCATTTT.

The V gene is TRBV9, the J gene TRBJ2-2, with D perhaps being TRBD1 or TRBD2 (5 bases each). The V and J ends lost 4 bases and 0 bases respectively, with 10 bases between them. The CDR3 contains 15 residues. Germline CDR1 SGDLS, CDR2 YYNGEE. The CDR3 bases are TGTGCCAGCAGCCCTGGGACCACGAACACCGGGGAGCTGTTTTTT. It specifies CASSPGTTNTGELFF.

The CDR3 DNA reads as TGTGCCAGCAGCCGGGGACAGGGGGCGGGTAACTATGGCTACACCTTC. It translates to CASSRGQGAGNYGYTF. This chain uses TRBV5-6 with TRBJ1-2; 12 bases map to TRBD1. Germline CDR1 and CDR2: SGHDT and YYEEEE. With 4 bases clipped from V and 1 base from J, the junction kept 5 bases outside the gene matches. The CDR3 runs 16 residues.

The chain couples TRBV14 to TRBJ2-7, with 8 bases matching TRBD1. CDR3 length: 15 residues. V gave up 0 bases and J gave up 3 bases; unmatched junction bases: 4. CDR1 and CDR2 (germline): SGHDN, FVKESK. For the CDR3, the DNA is TGTGCCAGCAGCCAAGAGGGGACAGGATTCTACGAGCAGTACTTC. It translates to CASSQEGTGFYEQYF.

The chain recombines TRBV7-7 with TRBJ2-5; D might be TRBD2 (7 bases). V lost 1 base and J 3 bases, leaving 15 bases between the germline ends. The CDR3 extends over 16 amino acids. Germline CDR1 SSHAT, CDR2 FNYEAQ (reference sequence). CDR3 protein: CASSLDPPGGEETQYF. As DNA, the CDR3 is TGTGCCAGCAGCTTAGACCCCCCGGGGGGCGAAGAGACCCAGTACTTC.

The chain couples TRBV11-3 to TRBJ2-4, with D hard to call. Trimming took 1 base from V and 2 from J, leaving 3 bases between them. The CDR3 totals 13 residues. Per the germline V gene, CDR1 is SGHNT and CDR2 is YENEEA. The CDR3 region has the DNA TGTGCCAGCAGCTTAGCCCCCAAAAACATTCAGTACTTC. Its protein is CASSLAPKNIQYF. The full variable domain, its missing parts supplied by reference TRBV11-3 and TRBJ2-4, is EAGVVQSPRYKIIEKKQPVAFWCNPISGHNTLYWYLQNLGQGPELLIRYENEEAVDDSQLPKDRFSAERLKGVDSTLKIQPAELGDSAVYLCASSLAPKNIQYFGAGTRLSVL.

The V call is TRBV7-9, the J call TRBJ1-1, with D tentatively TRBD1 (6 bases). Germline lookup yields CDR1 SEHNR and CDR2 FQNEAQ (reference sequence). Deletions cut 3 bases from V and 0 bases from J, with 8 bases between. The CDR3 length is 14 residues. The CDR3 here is CASSFGTLNTEAFF. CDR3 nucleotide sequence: TGTGCCAGCAGCTTCGGGACATTGAACACTGAAGCTTTCTTT. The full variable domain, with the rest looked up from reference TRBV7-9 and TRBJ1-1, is DTGVSQNPRHKITKRGQNVTFRCDPISEHNRLYWYRQTLGQGPEFLTYFQNEAQLEKSRLLSDRFSAERPKGSFSTLEIQRTEQGDSAMYLCASSFGTLNTEAFFGQGTRLTVV.

CDR3: CASSAGGDYGYTF. CDR3 nucleotides: TGTGCCAGCAGTGCAGGTGGGGACTATGGCTACACCTTC. V is TRBV6-1 and J is TRBJ1-2; D gene unclear. Trimming cost V 4 bases and J 3 bases, with 9 bases left between them. This CDR3 comprises 13 residues. Germline CDR1 reads MNHNS; CDR2 reads SASEGT.

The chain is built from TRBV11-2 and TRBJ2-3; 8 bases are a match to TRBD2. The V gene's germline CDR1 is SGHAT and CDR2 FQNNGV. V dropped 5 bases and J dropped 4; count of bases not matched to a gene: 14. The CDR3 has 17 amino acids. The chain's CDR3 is CASSPRLRGGSPDTQYF. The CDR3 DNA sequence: TGTGCCAGCAGCCCCCGCCTCCGGGGGGGAAGCCCAGATACGCAGTATTTT.

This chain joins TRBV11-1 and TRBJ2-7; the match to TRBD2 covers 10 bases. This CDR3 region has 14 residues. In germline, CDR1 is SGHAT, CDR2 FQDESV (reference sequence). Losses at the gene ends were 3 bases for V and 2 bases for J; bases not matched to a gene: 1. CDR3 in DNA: TGTGCCAGCAGCTTTACTAGCGGGACCTACGAGCAGTACTTC. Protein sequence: CASSFTSGTYEQYF.

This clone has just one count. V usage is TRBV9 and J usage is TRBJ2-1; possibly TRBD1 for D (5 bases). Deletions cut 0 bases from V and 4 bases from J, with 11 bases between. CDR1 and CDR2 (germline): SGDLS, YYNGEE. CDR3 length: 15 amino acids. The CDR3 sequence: CASSVDQAGYNEQFF. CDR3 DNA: TGTGCCAGCAGCGTAGACCAAGCAGGGTACAATGAGCAGTTCTTC.

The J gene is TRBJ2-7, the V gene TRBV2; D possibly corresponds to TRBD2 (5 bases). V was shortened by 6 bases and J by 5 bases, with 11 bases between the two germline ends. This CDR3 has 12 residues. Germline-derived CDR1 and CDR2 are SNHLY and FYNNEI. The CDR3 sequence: CASRWRTHEQYF. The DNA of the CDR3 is TGTGCCAGCAGGTGGAGGACGCACGAGCAGTACTTC.

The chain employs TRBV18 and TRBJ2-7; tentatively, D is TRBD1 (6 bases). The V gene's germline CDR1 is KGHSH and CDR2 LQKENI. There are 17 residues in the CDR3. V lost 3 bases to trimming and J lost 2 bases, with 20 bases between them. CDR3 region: CASSPRDYFDRTYEQYF. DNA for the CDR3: TGTGCCAGCTCACCTCGAGACTATTTCGACAGGACCTACGAGCAGTACTTC. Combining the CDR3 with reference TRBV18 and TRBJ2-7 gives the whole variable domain NAGVMQNPRHLVRRRGQEARLRCSPMKGHSHVYWYRQLPEEGLKFMVYLQKENIIDESGMPKERFSAEFPKEGPSILRIQQVVRGDSAAYFCASSPRDYFDRTYEQYFGPGTRLTVT.

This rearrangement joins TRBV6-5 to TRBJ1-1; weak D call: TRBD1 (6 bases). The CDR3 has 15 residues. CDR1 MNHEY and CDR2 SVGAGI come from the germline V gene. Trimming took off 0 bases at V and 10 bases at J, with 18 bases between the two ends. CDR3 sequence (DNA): TGTGCCAGCAGTTACTCGTCCGGCAGGGGAGTTGGAGCTTTCTTT. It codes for CASSYSSGRGVGAFF.

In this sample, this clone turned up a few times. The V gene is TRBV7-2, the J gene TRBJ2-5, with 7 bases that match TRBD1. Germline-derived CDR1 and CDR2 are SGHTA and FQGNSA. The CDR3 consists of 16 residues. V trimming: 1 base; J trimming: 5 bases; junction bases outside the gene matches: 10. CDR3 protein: CASSLEGARGSETQYF. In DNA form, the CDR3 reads TGTGCCAGCAGCTTAGAGGGGGCCAGGGGAAGCGAGACCCAGTACTTC. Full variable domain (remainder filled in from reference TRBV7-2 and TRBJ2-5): GAGVSQSPSNKVTEKGKDVELRCDPISGHTALYWYRQSLGQGLEFLIYFQGNSAPDKSGLPSDRFSAERTGGSVSTLTIQRTQQEDSAVYLCASSLEGARGSETQYFGPGTRLLVL.

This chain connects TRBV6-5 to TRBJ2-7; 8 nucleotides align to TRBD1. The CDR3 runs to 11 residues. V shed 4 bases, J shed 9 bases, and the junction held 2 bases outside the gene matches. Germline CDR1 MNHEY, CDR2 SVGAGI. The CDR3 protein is CASSSGQVQYF. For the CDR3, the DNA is TGTGCCAGCAGTTCGGGACAGGTGCAGTACTTC.

CDR3 nucleotides: TGTGCCAGCAGCTTAAGGTCAACTAGCCTCACCTACGAGCAGTACTTC. Translating gives CASSLRSTSLTYEQYF. This rearrangement joins TRBV7-2 to TRBJ2-7, with TRBD2 as a possible D gene (6 bases). The ends were cut back, 2 bases at V and 2 bases at J, with 16 bases in the middle. The CDR3 is 16 amino acids. Germline CDR1 SGHTA, CDR2 FQGNSA.

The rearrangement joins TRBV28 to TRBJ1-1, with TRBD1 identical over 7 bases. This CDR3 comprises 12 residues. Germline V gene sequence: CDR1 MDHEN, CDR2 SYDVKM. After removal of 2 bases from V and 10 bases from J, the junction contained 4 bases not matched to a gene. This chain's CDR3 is CASSLRDSRAFF. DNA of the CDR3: TGTGCCAGCAGTTTAAGGGACAGTCGAGCTTTCTTT.

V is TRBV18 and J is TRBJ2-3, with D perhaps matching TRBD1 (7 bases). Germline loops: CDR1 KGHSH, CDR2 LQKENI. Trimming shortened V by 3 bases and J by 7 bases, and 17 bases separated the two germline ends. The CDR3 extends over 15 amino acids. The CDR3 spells CASSPLRGEENTQYF. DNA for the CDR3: TGTGCCAGCTCACCCCTCAGGGGGGAGGAGAATACGCAGTATTTT.